These 20 T cell receptor beta chains share one sample of origin, sequenced in a study of T-cell reconstitution after alpha-beta-depleted transplantation in children. Unique molecular identifiers were built into the TCRbeta library. TCRdb fed the PCR reads into MiXCR, producing one record per CDR3 protein. The data hold some 200,000 distinct CDR3 sequences, with about 6.3% observed a single time. The material sequenced was PBMCs from the stem cell graft donor, taken from the stem cell graft. Receptors were obtained from a human donor who donated a stem cell graft to a child with Wiskott-Aldrich syndrome.

This clonotype was counted ten times or more. CDR3 protein: CASRRKQGANSPLHF. In DNA, the CDR3 is TGTGCCAGCAGGAGAAAACAGGGGGCTAATTCACCCCTCCACTTT. The rearrangement links TRBV12-3 or TRBV12-4 to TRBJ1-6, with TRBD1 identical over 9 bases. This CDR3 has 15 residues. Trimming removed 6 bases from V and 6 bases from J; junction bases left unmatched: 6.

This clonotype was picked up many times. The J gene is TRBJ1-2, the V gene TRBV19, with a possible D match to TRBD1 (6 bases). The CDR3 sequence is 14 residues long. The germline V and J ends were trimmed by 6 bases and 2 bases, with 13 bases remaining between them. Germline V gives CDR1 LNHDA, CDR2 SQIVND (reference sequence). This CDR3 is CASSRNTGNYGYTF. In DNA form, the CDR3 reads TGTGCCAGTAGCCGAAATACAGGGAACTATGGCTACACCTTC.

This clonotype was recorded at least ten times. The V gene is TRBV5-1, the J gene TRBJ2-7; D is unresolved. The CDR3 spans 11 residues. V was trimmed by 0 bases and J by 5 bases, leaving 3 bases between them. Germline values: CDR1 SGHRS, CDR2 YFSETQ. CDR3 sequence (DNA): TGCGCCAGCAGCTTGGAGGACGAGCAGTACTTC. This sequence encodes CASSLEDEQYF. The variable domain in full, completed from reference TRBV5-1 and TRBJ2-7, reads KAGVTQTPRYLIKTRGQQVTLSCSPISGHRSVSWYQQTPGQGLQFLFEYFSETQRNKGNFPGRFSGRQFSNSRSEMNVSTLELGDSALYLCASSLEDEQYFGPGTRLTVT.

In this sample, this clonotype turned up many times. The V gene is TRBV10-3, the J gene TRBJ2-1; 11 nucleotides match TRBD2. The CDR3 spans 16 residues. CDR1 is ENHRY and CDR2 is SYGVKD in the germline V gene. V trimming: 7 bases; J trimming: 8 bases; junction bases outside the gene matches: 13. In DNA form, the CDR3 reads TGTGCCATCATCGACCCCAGGACTAGCGGGCTCTATGAGCAGTTCTTC. Translation: CAIIDPRTSGLYEQFF.

This clonotype has a handful of counts. This chain links TRBV15 with TRBJ2-6, with 7 bases aligning to TRBD1. This CDR3 region has 18 residues. The junction had 7 bases not matched to a gene; V was cut back by 1 base and J by 1 base. Germline V gene data show CDR1 as LNHNV and CDR2 as YYDKDF (reference sequence). The CDR3 nucleotides read TGTGCCACCAGCAGAGGGGACGCAGGGGGTTCTGGGGCCAACGTCCTGACTTTC. This translates into CATSRGDAGGSGANVLTF.

At least ten counts were recorded for this clonotype. The chain couples TRBV6-1 to TRBJ1-1; D is perhaps TRBD1 (6 bases). The CDR3 runs to 14 residues. V was clipped by 5 bases and J by 0 bases, with 10 bases between them. Germline CDR1 MNHNS, CDR2 SASEGT. CDR3 sequence (DNA): TGTGCCAGCAGTCCCCAGGGGATGAACACTGAAGCTTTCTTT. Translation: CASSPQGMNTEAFF.

The table lists this clonotype with many counts. V usage is TRBV5-1 and J usage is TRBJ2-5; TRBD2 aligns across 16 bases. This CDR3 spans 18 amino acids. Germline values: CDR1 SGHRS, CDR2 YFSETQ. Unmatched junction bases numbered 5, after V lost 0 bases and J lost 3 bases. The CDR3 is CASSLGGLAGGSKETQYF. For the CDR3, the DNA is TGCGCCAGCAGCTTGGGGGGACTAGCGGGAGGGTCTAAAGAGACCCAGTACTTC.

The table lists this clonotype with many counts. The chain employs TRBV5-1 and TRBJ2-1; D is unclear. This CDR3 region has 14 residues. Trimming stripped 1 base from V and 4 bases from J, with 9 bases between. Germline V gene sequence: CDR1 SGHRS, CDR2 YFSETQ. CDR3 residues: CASSLNAGYNEQFF. The CDR3 coding sequence is TGCGCCAGCAGCTTGAATGCAGGTTACAATGAGCAGTTCTTC.

This clonotype was counted many times. The chain employs TRBV10-3 and TRBJ2-1; TRBD1 agrees at 7 bases. The CDR3 sequence is 14 residues long. Trimming at V came to 5 bases and at J to 7 bases, leaving 8 bases not matched to a gene. Germline values: CDR1 ENHRY, CDR2 SYGVKD. This CDR3 is CAISFQTGDNEQFF. The CDR3 DNA sequence: TGTGCCATCAGTTTCCAAACAGGGGATAATGAGCAGTTCTTC.

This clonotype has ten or more counts. This chain uses TRBV6-2 or TRBV6-3 with TRBJ2-5; 8 nucleotides line up with TRBD2. Germline CDR1 MNHEY, CDR2 SVGEGT. After removal of 2 bases from V and 6 bases from J, the junction contained 5 bases not matched to a gene. The CDR3 has 14 residues. The CDR3 protein is CASSYVGRGKTQYF. The DNA of the CDR3 is TGTGCCAGCAGTTACGTCGGGAGGGGGAAGACCCAGTACTTC.

The chain has TRBV5-1 and TRBJ2-4; D call uncertain. This CDR3 region has 17 residues. Trimming took off 1 base at V and 5 bases at J, with 19 bases between the two ends. Germline CDR1 SGHRS, CDR2 YFSETQ. The CDR3 sequence is CASSLYGPGLSENIQYF. The CDR3 DNA reads as TGCGCCAGCAGCTTGTATGGTCCAGGCCTAAGCGAAAACATTCAGTACTTC.

This clonotype showed up just a few times. The J gene is TRBJ2-5, the V gene TRBV10-3; 7 bases are shared with TRBD2. V was pared by 5 bases and J by 5 bases, with 2 bases of the junction left unmatched. The germline V gene has CDR1 ENHRY and CDR2 SYGVKD. This CDR3 is built from 12 residues. The CDR3 DNA is TGTGCCATCAGTCAACTAGCGGAGACCCAGTACTTC. It translates to CAISQLAETQYF.

This clonotype occurred many times. The J gene is TRBJ1-4, the V gene TRBV5-1, with D uncertain. Germline V gene data show CDR1 as SGHRS and CDR2 as YFSETQ. CDR3 length: 14 amino acids. Trimming pared 2 bases from V and 5 bases from J, leaving 10 bases between. The CDR3 loop is CASSFLGTNEKLFF. CDR3 nucleotides: TGCGCCAGCAGCTTCCTCGGAACCAATGAAAAACTGTTTTTT.

The rearrangement joins TRBV7-9 to TRBJ1-2, with no clear D. Trimming removed 5 bases at V and 8 bases at J, with 15 bases between. CDR1 is SEHNR and CDR2 is FQNEAQ in the germline V gene (reference sequence). CDR3 length equals 13 residues. This CDR3 reads CASSEPSGNGYTF. The CDR3 DNA is TGTGCCAGCAGCGAACCTTCTGGCAACGGCTACACCTTC.

At least ten counts were recorded for this clonotype. This sequence joins TRBV6-5 and TRBJ2-7; D might be TRBD2 (6 bases). The germline V gene has CDR1 MNHEY and CDR2 SVGAGI. The V end was cut by 6 bases, the J end by 0 bases, with 18 bases between. The length of the CDR3 is 16 residues. This chain's CDR3 is CASRPRTRGVSYEQYF. CDR3 nucleotides: TGTGCCAGCAGACCCAGGACACGCGGGGTCTCCTACGAGCAGTACTTC.

This clonotype was counted ten times or more. The chain uses TRBV29-1 and TRBJ2-2; 7 nucleotides align to TRBD1. Germline assignment: CDR1 SQVTM and CDR2 ANQGSEA. There are 13 residues in the CDR3. J was trimmed by 4 bases and V by 7 bases; bases with no gene match: 6. CDR3 amino acids: CSADRSFTGELFF. The DNA for the CDR3 is TGCAGCGCGGACAGGAGTTTCACCGGGGAGCTGTTTTTT.

This clonotype has a handful of counts. J is TRBJ1-2 and V is TRBV7-9; no clear D gene. The germline gives CDR1 SEHNR, CDR2 FQNEAQ (reference sequence). Trimming removed 3 bases at V and 4 bases at J, with 9 bases between. The CDR3 loop spans 13 amino acids. DNA for the CDR3: TGTGCCAGCAGCTTCGTCCCGGCCTATGGCTACACCTTC. It yields the protein CASSFVPAYGYTF.

This clonotype was recorded a few times. The chain links TRBV12-3 or TRBV12-4 to TRBJ1-6; D is perhaps TRBD1 (6 bases). The CDR3 length is 16 residues. V was pared by 2 bases and J by 6 bases, with 14 bases between. The CDR3 coding sequence is TGTGCCAGCAGTTTAATTCAGGGGAACTTTAATTCACCCCTCCACTTT. Its translation: CASSLIQGNFNSPLHF.

This clonotype has at least ten counts. V usage is TRBV2 and J usage is TRBJ1-5; D gene ambiguous. The germline V gene has CDR1 SNHLY and CDR2 FYNNEI. The CDR3 has 12 residues. The V and J ends lost 3 bases and 4 bases respectively, with 4 bases between them. CDR3 region: CASSEPNQPQHF. CDR3 nucleotides: TGTGCCAGCAGTGAGCCAAATCAGCCCCAGCATTTT.

This clonotype was seen ten or more times. The chain recombines TRBV20-1 with TRBJ2-5; 10 nucleotides match TRBD1. Germline V gives CDR1 DFQATT, CDR2 SNEGSKA (reference sequence). The J segment lost 4 bases and the V segment lost 6 bases, leaving 2 bases of the junction unmatched. The CDR3 extends over 12 amino acids. The CDR3 sequence: CSAWDRGETQYF. The DNA of the CDR3 is TGCAGTGCCTGGGACAGGGGAGAGACCCAGTACTTC.